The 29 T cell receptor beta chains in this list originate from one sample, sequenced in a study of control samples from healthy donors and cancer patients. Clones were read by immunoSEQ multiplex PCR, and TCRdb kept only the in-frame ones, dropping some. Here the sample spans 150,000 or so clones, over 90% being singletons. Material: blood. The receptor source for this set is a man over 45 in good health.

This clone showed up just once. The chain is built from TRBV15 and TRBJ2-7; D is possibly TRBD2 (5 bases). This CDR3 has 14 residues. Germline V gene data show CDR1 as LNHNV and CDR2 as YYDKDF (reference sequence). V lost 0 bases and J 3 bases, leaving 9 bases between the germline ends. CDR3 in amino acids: CATSRDTGIYEQYF. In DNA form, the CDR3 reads TGTGCCACCAGCAGAGATACGGGAATCTACGAGCAGTACTTC. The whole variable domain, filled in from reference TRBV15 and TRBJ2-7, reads DAMVIQNPRYQVTQFGKPVTLSCSQTLNHNVMYWYQQKSSQAPKLLFHYYDKDFNNEADTPDNFQSRRPNTSFCFLDIRSPGLGDTAMYLCATSRDTGIYEQYFGPGTRLTVT.

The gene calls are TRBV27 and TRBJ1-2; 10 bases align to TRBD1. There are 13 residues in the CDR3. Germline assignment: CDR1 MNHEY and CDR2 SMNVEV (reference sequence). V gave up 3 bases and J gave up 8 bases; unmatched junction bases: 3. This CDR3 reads CASSLGTGVGYTF. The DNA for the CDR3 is TGTGCCAGCAGTTTGGGGACAGGGGTCGGCTACACCTTC.

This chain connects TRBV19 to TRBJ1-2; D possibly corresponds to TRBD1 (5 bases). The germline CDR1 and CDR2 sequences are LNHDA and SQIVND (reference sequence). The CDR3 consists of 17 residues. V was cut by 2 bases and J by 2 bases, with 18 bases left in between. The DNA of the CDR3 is TGTGCCAGTAGTATAAGTGGCGCTGAGGGGCCGAACTATGGCTACACCTTC. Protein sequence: CASSISGAEGPNYGYTF. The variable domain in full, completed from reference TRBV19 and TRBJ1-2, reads DGGITQSPKYLFRKEGQNVTLSCEQNLNHDAMYWYRQDPGQGLRLIYYSQIVNDFQKGDIAEGYSVSREKKESFPLTVTSAQKNPTAFYLCASSISGAEGPNYGYTFGSGTRLTVV.

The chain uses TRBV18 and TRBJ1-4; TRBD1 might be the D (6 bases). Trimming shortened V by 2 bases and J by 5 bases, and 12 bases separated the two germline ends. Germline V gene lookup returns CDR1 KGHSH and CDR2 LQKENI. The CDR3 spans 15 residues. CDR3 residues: CASSPVNRVNEKLFF. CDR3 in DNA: TGTGCCAGCTCACCAGTGAACAGGGTGAATGAAAAACTGTTTTTT.

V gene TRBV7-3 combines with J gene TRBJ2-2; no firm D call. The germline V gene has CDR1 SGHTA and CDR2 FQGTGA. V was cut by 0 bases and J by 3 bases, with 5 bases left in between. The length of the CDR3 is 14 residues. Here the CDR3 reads CASSLTRDTGELFF. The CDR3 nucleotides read TGTGCCAGCAGCTTAACCCGGGACACCGGGGAGCTGTTTTTT.

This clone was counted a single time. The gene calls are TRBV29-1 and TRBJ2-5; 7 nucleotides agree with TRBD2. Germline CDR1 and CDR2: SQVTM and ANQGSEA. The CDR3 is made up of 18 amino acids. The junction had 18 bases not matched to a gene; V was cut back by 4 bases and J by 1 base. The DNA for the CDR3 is TGCAGCGTTGGGGGCGGAAGCGGGAAAAACCCTACCCAAGAGACCCAGTACTTC. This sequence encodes CSVGGGSGKNPTQETQYF.

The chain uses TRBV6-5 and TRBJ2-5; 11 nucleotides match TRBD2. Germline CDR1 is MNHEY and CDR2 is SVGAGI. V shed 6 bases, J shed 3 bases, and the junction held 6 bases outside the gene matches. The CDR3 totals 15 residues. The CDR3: CASSHPGLAEETQYF. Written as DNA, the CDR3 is TGTGCCAGCAGCCACCCGGGACTAGCGGAAGAGACCCAGTACTTC.

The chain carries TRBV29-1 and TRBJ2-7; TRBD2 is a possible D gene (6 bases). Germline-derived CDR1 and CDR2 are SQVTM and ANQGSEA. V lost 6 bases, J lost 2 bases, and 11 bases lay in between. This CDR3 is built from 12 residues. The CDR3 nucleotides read TGCAGCGTAAGTAGCGGAACCTACGAGCAGTACTTC. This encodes CSVSSGTYEQYF.

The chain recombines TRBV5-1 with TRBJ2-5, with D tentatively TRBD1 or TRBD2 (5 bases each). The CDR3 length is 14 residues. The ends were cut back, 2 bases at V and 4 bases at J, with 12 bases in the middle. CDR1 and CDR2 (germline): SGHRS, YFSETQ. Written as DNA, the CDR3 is TGCGCCAGCAGCTTCCAAGGGACGGGAGAGACCCAGTACTTC. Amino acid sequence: CASSFQGTGETQYF.

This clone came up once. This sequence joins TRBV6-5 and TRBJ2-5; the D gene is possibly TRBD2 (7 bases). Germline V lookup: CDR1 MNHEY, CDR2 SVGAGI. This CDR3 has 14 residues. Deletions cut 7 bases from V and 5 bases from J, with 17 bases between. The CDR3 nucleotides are TGTGCCAGCACGAGAGGGGGGGGCCTGGAGACCCAGTACTTC. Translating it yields CASTRGGGLETQYF.

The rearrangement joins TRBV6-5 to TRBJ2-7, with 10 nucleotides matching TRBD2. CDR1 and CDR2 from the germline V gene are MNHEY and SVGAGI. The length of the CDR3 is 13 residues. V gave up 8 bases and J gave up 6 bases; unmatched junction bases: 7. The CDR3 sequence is CASLLAGGREQYF. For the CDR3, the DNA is TGTGCCAGCCTTTTAGCGGGAGGACGCGAGCAGTACTTC.

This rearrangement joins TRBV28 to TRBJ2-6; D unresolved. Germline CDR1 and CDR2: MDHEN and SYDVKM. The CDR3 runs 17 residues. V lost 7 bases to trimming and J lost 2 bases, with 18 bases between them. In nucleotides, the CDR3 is TGTGCCAGCACCGAGCCCCAGACTTTCACTGGGGCCAACGTCCTGACTTTC. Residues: CASTEPQTFTGANVLTF.

The CDR3: CASSQDTSGQPQHF. DNA of the CDR3: TGTGCCAGCAGCCAAGATACAAGCGGTCAGCCCCAGCATTTT. The J gene is TRBJ1-5, the V gene TRBV3-1 (or the pseudogene TRBV3-2); no reliable D call. Trimming removed 0 bases at V and 6 bases at J, with 9 bases between. Germline-derived CDR1 and CDR2 are LGHDT and YNNKEL (reference sequence). The CDR3 consists of 14 residues.

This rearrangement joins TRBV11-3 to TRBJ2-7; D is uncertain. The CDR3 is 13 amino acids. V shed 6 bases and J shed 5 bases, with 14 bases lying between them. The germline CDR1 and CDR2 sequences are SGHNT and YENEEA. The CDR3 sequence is CASSSSGKHEQYF. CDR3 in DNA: TGTGCCAGCAGTAGTTCGGGCAAGCACGAGCAGTACTTC.

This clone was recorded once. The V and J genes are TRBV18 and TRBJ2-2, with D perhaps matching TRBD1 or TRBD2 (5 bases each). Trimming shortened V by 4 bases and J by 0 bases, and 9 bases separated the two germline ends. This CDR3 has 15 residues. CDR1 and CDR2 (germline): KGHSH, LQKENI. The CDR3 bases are TGTGCCAGCTCACTCGGGACGGCGAACACCGGGGAGCTGTTTTTT. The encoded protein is CASSLGTANTGELFF.

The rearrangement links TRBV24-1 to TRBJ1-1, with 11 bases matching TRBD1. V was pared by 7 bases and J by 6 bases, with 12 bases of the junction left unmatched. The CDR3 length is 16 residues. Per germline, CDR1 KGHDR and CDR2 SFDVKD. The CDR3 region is CATSPDRGRVQAEAFF. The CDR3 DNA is TGTGCCACCAGCCCGGACAGGGGGCGCGTTCAGGCTGAAGCTTTCTTT.

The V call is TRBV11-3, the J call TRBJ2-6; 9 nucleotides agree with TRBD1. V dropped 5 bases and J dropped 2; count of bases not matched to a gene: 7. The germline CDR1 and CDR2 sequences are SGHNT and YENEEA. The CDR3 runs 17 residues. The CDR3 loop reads CASSQGQGRTGANVLTF. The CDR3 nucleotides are TGTGCCAGCAGCCAGGGACAGGGAAGAACTGGGGCCAACGTCCTGACTTTC.

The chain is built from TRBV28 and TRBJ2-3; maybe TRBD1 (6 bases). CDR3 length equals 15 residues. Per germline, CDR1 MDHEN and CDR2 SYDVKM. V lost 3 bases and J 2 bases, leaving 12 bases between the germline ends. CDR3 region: CASSFAGALTDTQYF. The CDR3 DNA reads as TGTGCCAGCAGTTTCGCAGGGGCCCTCACAGATACGCAGTATTTT.

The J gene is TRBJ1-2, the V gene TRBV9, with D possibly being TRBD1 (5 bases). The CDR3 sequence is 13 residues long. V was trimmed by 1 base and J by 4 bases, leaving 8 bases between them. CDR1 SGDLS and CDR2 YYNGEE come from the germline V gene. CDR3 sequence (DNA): TGTGCCAGCAGCGTAAGACAGTCCTATGGCTACACCTTC. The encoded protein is CASSVRQSYGYTF.

Here the CDR3 reads CASSLAGTGNTEAFF. The CDR3 region has the DNA TGTGCCAGCAGCTTAGCTGGGACAGGGAACACTGAAGCTTTCTTT. The chain joins TRBV7-2 to TRBJ1-1, with 8 bases that match TRBD1. The CDR3 contains 15 residues. Germline CDR1 SGHTA, CDR2 FQGNSA. J gave up 1 base and V 0 bases, and 1 base lay outside the gene matches.

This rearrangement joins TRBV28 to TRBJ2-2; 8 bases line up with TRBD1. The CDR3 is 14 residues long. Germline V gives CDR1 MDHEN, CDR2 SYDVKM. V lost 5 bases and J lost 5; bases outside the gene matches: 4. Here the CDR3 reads CASSRTGWTGELFF. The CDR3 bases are TGTGCCAGCAGTCGGACAGGGTGGACCGGGGAGCTGTTTTTT.

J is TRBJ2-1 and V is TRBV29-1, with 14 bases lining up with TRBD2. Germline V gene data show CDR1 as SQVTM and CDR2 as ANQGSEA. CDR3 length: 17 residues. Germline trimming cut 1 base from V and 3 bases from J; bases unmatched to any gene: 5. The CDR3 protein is CSVEGLAGGDFYNEQFF. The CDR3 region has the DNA TGCAGCGTTGAAGGACTAGCGGGAGGGGACTTCTACAATGAGCAGTTCTTC.

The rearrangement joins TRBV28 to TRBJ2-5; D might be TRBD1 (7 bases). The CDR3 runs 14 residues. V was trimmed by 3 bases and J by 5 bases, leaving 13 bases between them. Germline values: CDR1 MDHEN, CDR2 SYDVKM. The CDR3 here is CASSLAGGGETQYF. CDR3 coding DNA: TGTGCCAGCAGTTTGGCAGGGGGAGGTGAGACCCAGTACTTC. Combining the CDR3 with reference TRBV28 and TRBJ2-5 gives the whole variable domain DVKVTQSSRYLVKRTGEKVFLECVQDMDHENMFWYRQDPGLGLRLIYFSYDVKMKEKGDIPEGYSVSREKKERFSLILESASTNQTSMYLCASSLAGGGETQYFGPGTRLLVL.

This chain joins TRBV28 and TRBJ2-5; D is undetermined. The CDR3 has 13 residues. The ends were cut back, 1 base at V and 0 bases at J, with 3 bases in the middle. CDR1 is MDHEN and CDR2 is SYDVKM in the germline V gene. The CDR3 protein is CASSLLHQETQYF. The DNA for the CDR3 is TGTGCCAGCAGTTTATTACACCAAGAGACCCAGTACTTC. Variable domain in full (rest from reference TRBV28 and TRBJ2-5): DVKVTQSSRYLVKRTGEKVFLECVQDMDHENMFWYRQDPGLGLRLIYFSYDVKMKEKGDIPEGYSVSREKKERFSLILESASTNQTSMYLCASSLLHQETQYFGPGTRLLVL.

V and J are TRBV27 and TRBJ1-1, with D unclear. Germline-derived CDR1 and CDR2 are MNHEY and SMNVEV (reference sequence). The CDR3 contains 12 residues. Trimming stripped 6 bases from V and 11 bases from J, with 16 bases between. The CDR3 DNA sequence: TGTGCCAGCAGAGGTAACGGCGGGGATGCTTTCTTT. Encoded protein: CASRGNGGDAFF.

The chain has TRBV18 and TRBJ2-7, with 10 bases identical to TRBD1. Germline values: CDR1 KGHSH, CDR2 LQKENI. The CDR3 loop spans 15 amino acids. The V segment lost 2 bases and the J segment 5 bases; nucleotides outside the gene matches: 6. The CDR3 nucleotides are TGTGCCAGCTCACCAATGACAGGGGGCTTCGACGAGCAGTACTTC. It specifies CASSPMTGGFDEQYF.

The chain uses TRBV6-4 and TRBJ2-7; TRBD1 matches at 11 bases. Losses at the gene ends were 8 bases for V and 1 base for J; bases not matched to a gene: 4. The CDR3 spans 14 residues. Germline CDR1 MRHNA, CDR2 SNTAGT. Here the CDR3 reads CASGGDRGSYEQYF. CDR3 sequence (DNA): TGTGCCAGCGGGGGGGACAGGGGGTCCTACGAGCAGTACTTC.

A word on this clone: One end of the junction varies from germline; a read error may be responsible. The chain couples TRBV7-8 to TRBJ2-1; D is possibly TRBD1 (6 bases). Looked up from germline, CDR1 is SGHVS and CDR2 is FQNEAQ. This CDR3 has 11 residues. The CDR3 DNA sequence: TGTGCCAGCAGCTTAGATACAGGGAGAATCTTC. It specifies CASSLDTGRIF.

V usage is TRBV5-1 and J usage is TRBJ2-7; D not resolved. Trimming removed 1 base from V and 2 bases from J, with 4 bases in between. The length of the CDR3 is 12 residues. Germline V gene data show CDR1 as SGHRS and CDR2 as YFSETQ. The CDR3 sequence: CASSLPTYEQYF. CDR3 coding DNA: TGCGCCAGCAGCTTGCCCACCTACGAGCAGTACTTC.